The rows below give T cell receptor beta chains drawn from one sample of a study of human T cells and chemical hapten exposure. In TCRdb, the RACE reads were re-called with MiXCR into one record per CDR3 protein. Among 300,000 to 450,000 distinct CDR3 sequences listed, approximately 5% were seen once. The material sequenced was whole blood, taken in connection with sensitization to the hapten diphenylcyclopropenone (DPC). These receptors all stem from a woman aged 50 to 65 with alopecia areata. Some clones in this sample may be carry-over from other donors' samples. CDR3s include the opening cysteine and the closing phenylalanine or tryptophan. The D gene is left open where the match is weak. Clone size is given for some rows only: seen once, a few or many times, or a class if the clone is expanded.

cdr3_aa: CSARGRQGDNSPLHF; cdr3_nt: TGCAGTGCTAGGGGGAGACAGGGGGATAATTCACCCCTCCACTTT; v_call: TRBV20-1; d_call: TRBD1; clone_size: few; j_call: TRBJ1-6
cdr3_aa: CASSSWTGFNEQFF; cdr3_nt: TGTGCCAGCAGTTCCTGGACAGGTTTCAATGAGCAGTTCTTC; v_call: TRBV6-5; d_call: TRBD1; clone_size: few; j_call: TRBJ2-1
cdr3_aa: CASSELDRGVQPQHF; cdr3_nt: TGTGCCAGCAGTGAGTTGGACAGGGGGGTTCAGCCCCAGCATTTT; v_call: TRBV6-1; d_call: TRBD1; clone_size: many; j_call: TRBJ1-5
cdr3_aa: CAISGTGRISEQYF; cdr3_nt: TGTGCCATCAGTGGGACAGGACGGATATCCGAGCAGTACTTC; v_call: TRBV10-3; d_call: TRBD1; clone_size: -; j_call: TRBJ2-7
cdr3_aa: CSAAPGQGASPLHF; cdr3_nt: TGCAGTGCTGCGCCGGGACAGGGAGCTTCACCCCTCCACTTT; v_call: TRBV20-1; d_call: TRBD1; clone_size: many; j_call: TRBJ1-6
cdr3_aa: CASSPPGGSPGEQFF; cdr3_nt: TGTGCCAGCAGCCCCCCAGGGGGCTCCCCGGGAGAGCAGTTCTTC; v_call: TRBV13; d_call: TRBD1; clone_size: many; j_call: TRBJ2-1
cdr3_aa: CASSRGTFNEQFF; cdr3_nt: TGTGCCAGCAGTCGGGGTACTTTTAATGAGCAGTTCTTC; v_call: TRBV27; d_call: -; clone_size: many; j_call: TRBJ2-1
cdr3_aa: CASSRDLYEQYF; cdr3_nt: TGTGCCAGCAGCCGGGATCTTTACGAGCAGTACTTC; v_call: TRBV12-3/TRBV12-4; d_call: -; clone_size: few; j_call: TRBJ2-7
cdr3_aa: CASSEAPEAVSYEQYF; cdr3_nt: TGTGCCAGCAGCGAGGCCCCCGAGGCCGTGTCCTACGAGCAGTACTTC; v_call: TRBV9; d_call: -; clone_size: -; j_call: TRBJ2-7
cdr3_aa: CASSSFEGGNSPLHF; cdr3_nt: TGTGCCAGCAGCTCCTTTGAGGGGGGCAATTCACCCCTCCACTTT; v_call: TRBV7-6; d_call: -; clone_size: many; j_call: TRBJ1-6
cdr3_aa: CASSQRQGTGEKLFF; cdr3_nt: TGCGCCAGCAGCCAACGACAGGGGACGGGTGAAAAACTGTTTTTT; v_call: TRBV4-3; d_call: TRBD1; clone_size: many; j_call: TRBJ1-4
cdr3_aa: CASSLTGQEYGYTF; cdr3_nt: TGTGCCAGCAGTTTAACCGGACAGGAATATGGCTACACCTTC; v_call: TRBV27; d_call: TRBD1; clone_size: -; j_call: TRBJ1-2
cdr3_aa: CASSIDMLAKNIQYF; cdr3_nt: TGTGCCAGCAGCATCGATATGCTAGCCAAAAACATTCAGTACTTC; v_call: TRBV7-2; d_call: -; clone_size: many; j_call: TRBJ2-4
cdr3_aa: CSALLGGPRTEAFF; cdr3_nt: TGCAGTGCGTTATTGGGGGGCCCAAGGACTGAAGCTTTCTTT; v_call: TRBV20-1; d_call: -; clone_size: -; j_call: TRBJ1-1
cdr3_aa: CASSYGGSGTEAFF; cdr3_nt: TGTGCCAGCAGTTACGGGGGCTCGGGCACTGAAGCTTTCTTT; v_call: TRBV6-6; d_call: -; clone_size: many; j_call: TRBJ1-1
cdr3_aa: CASSSGQFRMNTEAFF; cdr3_nt: TGTGCCAGCAGTTCAGGACAGTTCCGGATGAACACTGAAGCTTTCTTT; v_call: TRBV27; d_call: -; clone_size: many; j_call: TRBJ1-1
cdr3_aa: CASSLVPRRRADTQYF; cdr3_nt: TGTGCCAGCAGTTTAGTGCCGAGGCGCCGCGCAGATACGCAGTATTTT; v_call: TRBV28; d_call: -; clone_size: many; j_call: TRBJ2-3
cdr3_aa: CATSVSGGQPQHF; cdr3_nt: TGTGCCACCAGTGTTTCCGGCGGTCAGCCCCAGCATTTT; v_call: TRBV24-1; d_call: -; clone_size: -; j_call: TRBJ1-5
cdr3_aa: CASSWTSGSSSYNEQFF; cdr3_nt: TGTGCCAGCAGCTGGACTAGCGGGTCTTCCTCCTACAATGAGCAGTTCTTC; v_call: TRBV11-2; d_call: TRBD2; clone_size: -; j_call: TRBJ2-1
cdr3_aa: CASSQRQGLNTEAFF; cdr3_nt: TGCGCCAGCAGCCAACGACAGGGGTTGAACACTGAAGCTTTCTTT; v_call: TRBV4-1; d_call: TRBD1; clone_size: many; j_call: TRBJ1-1
cdr3_aa: CASGGQGKDGGYQPQHF; cdr3_nt: TGTGCCAGCGGAGGACAGGGGAAGGATGGTGGCTATCAGCCCCAGCATTTT; v_call: TRBV2; d_call: TRBD1; clone_size: many; j_call: TRBJ1-5
cdr3_aa: CASSPGQGSGYTF; cdr3_nt: TGTGCCAGCAGTCCCGGACAGGGGTCTGGCTACACCTTC; v_call: TRBV12-3/TRBV12-4; d_call: TRBD1; clone_size: -; j_call: TRBJ1-2
cdr3_aa: CASSEIQGGQPQHF; cdr3_nt: TGTGCCAGCAGTGAAATACAGGGGGGCCAGCCCCAGCATTTT; v_call: TRBV6-1; d_call: TRBD1; clone_size: -; j_call: TRBJ1-5
cdr3_aa: CASKGSRGEGSPLHF; cdr3_nt: TGTGCCAGTAAGGGGAGCCGGGGCGAGGGTTCACCCCTCCACTTT; v_call: TRBV19; d_call: -; clone_size: -; j_call: TRBJ1-6
cdr3_aa: CASSPRGRGYQETQYF; cdr3_nt: TGCGCCAGCAGTCCGCGGGGGAGGGGATACCAAGAGACCCAGTACTTC; v_call: TRBV5-1; d_call: TRBD2; clone_size: -; j_call: TRBJ2-5
cdr3_aa: CSVGETGGNIQYF; cdr3_nt: TGCAGCGTTGGGGAGACAGGGGGGAACATTCAGTACTTC; v_call: TRBV29-1; d_call: TRBD1; clone_size: many; j_call: TRBJ2-4
cdr3_aa: CAWSVSTEAFF; cdr3_nt: TGTGCCTGGAGTGTGTCCACTGAAGCTTTCTTT; v_call: TRBV30; d_call: -; clone_size: -; j_call: TRBJ1-1
cdr3_aa: CASSFWGDTQYF; cdr3_nt: TGTGCCAGCAGCTTTTGGGGAGATACGCAGTATTTT; v_call: TRBV13; d_call: -; clone_size: many; j_call: TRBJ2-3
cdr3_aa: CASSSAGAEGYGYTF; cdr3_nt: TGCGCCAGCAGCTCGGCCGGGGCAGAAGGATATGGCTACACCTTC; v_call: TRBV5-1; d_call: -; clone_size: many; j_call: TRBJ1-2
cdr3_aa: CASSQDLFYENTEAFF; cdr3_nt: TGTGCCAGCAGCCAAGATTTATTCTACGAGAACACTGAAGCTTTCTTT; v_call: TRBV4-2; d_call: -; clone_size: -; j_call: TRBJ1-1
cdr3_aa: CASSYRVHSTDTQYF; cdr3_nt: TGTGCCAGCAGTTACAGGGTACATAGCACAGATACGCAGTATTTT; v_call: TRBV6-5; d_call: -; clone_size: many; j_call: TRBJ2-3
cdr3_aa: CATSDPQRSEQFF; cdr3_nt: TGTGCCACCAGTGATCCGCAGCGATCCGAGCAGTTCTTC; v_call: TRBV24-1; d_call: -; clone_size: few; j_call: TRBJ2-1
cdr3_aa: CSASYRGGYGYTF; cdr3_nt: TGCAGTGCTAGCTACAGGGGAGGCTATGGCTACACCTTC; v_call: TRBV20-1; d_call: TRBD1; clone_size: few; j_call: TRBJ1-2
cdr3_aa: CASSDSGGLSYEQYF; cdr3_nt: TGTGCCAGCAGTGACTCGGGCGGACTCTCCTACGAGCAGTACTTC; v_call: TRBV6-4; d_call: -; clone_size: many; j_call: TRBJ2-7
cdr3_aa: CASSPRRDNEQFF; cdr3_nt: TGTGCCAGCAGCCCACGACGGGACAATGAGCAGTTCTTC; v_call: TRBV7-7; d_call: -; clone_size: many; j_call: TRBJ2-1
cdr3_aa: CAWSVLPAQRYSSYEQYF; cdr3_nt: TGTGCCTGGAGTGTGCTCCCTGCCCAGCGGTATAGCTCCTACGAGCAGTACTTC; v_call: TRBV30; d_call: -; clone_size: few; j_call: TRBJ2-7
cdr3_aa: CASSLPSGSSSYEQYF; cdr3_nt: TGTGCCAGCAGCTTACCTAGCGGGAGCAGCTCCTACGAGCAGTACTTC; v_call: TRBV7-9; d_call: TRBD2; clone_size: many; j_call: TRBJ2-7
cdr3_aa: CASRDRGYYGYTF; cdr3_nt: TGTGCCAGCAGAGACAGGGGGTACTATGGCTACACCTTC; v_call: TRBV2; d_call: TRBD1; clone_size: few; j_call: TRBJ1-2
cdr3_aa: CASSTGQGAFYEQYF; cdr3_nt: TGTGCCAGCAGTACGGGACAGGGGGCGTTCTACGAGCAGTACTTC; v_call: TRBV6-6; d_call: TRBD1; clone_size: few; j_call: TRBJ2-7
cdr3_aa: CSVEAPRTGITNTGELFF; cdr3_nt: TGCAGCGTTGAAGCCCCCAGAACAGGGATTACGAACACCGGGGAGCTGTTTTTT; v_call: TRBV29-1; d_call: -; clone_size: many; j_call: TRBJ2-2
cdr3_aa: CATSDWGAGGNYGYTF; cdr3_nt: TGTGCCACCAGTGATTGGGGGGCAGGGGGCAACTATGGCTACACCTTC; v_call: TRBV24-1; d_call: TRBD1; clone_size: many; j_call: TRBJ1-2
cdr3_aa: CASSSYQGPAYEQYF; cdr3_nt: TGCGCCAGCAGCTCTTATCAGGGGCCCGCCTACGAGCAGTACTTC; v_call: TRBV4-3; d_call: -; clone_size: few; j_call: TRBJ2-7
cdr3_aa: CASSPVREKLFF; cdr3_nt: TGTGCCAGCAGCCCAGTTCGAGAAAAACTGTTTTTT; v_call: TRBV6-2/TRBV6-3; d_call: -; clone_size: -; j_call: TRBJ1-4
cdr3_aa: CASSELQGFEQYF; cdr3_nt: TGCGCCAGCAGTGAGTTACAGGGGTTCGAGCAGTACTTC; v_call: TRBV10-2; d_call: TRBD1; clone_size: many; j_call: TRBJ2-7
cdr3_aa: CSARPSAAYEQYF; cdr3_nt: TGCAGTGCTAGGCCTTCCGCGGCCTACGAGCAGTACTTC; v_call: TRBV20-1; d_call: -; clone_size: many; j_call: TRBJ2-7
cdr3_aa: CASSLIQDANTGELFF; cdr3_nt: TGTGCCAGCAGTTTAATACAGGACGCGAACACCGGGGAGCTGTTTTTT; v_call: TRBV28; d_call: -; clone_size: many; j_call: TRBJ2-2
cdr3_aa: CASSLNGAGVTDTQYF; cdr3_nt: TGTGCCAGCAGCTTGAACGGGGCGGGCGTCACAGATACGCAGTATTTT; v_call: TRBV5-4; d_call: -; clone_size: many; j_call: TRBJ2-3
cdr3_aa: CASSPKTGGRNEQYF; cdr3_nt: TGTGCCAGCAGCCCAAAAACAGGGGGAAGAAACGAGCAGTACTTC; v_call: TRBV7-9; d_call: TRBD1; clone_size: few; j_call: TRBJ2-7
cdr3_aa: CAISESDVGRSNEKLFF; cdr3_nt: TGTGCCATCAGTGAGTCCGACGTGGGCCGTTCGAATGAAAAACTGTTTTTT; v_call: TRBV10-3; d_call: -; clone_size: few; j_call: TRBJ1-4